This TCR beta chain came from a study of cytomegalovirus exposure and HLA in healthy donors listed by TCRdb under 2017. Regarding the complete study: According to an earlier analysis of a few hundred of the donors, 150 million to 200 million T cells yielded 90 million to 140 million unique TCR beta sequences and around 280 Gb of sequence data. Roughly 300 gigabases of sequencing data and tens of millions of unique TCR sequences were included in an early release covering 550 to 650 HLA-typed donors. Of the roughly 400 genotyped donors, approximately 80% were placed in the genetic ancestry cluster associated with self-reported Caucasian donors. The study aimed to test whether cataloging public T cell receptors could reveal signatures of past pathogen exposure. Using immunosequencing, the study profiled T cell repertoires from approximately 700 subjects and related those repertoires to cytomegalovirus serostatus. Besides the first cohort of approximately 710 subjects, a separate validation cohort made up of 120 different subjects was used. High-throughput TCR immunosequencing, statistical association of individual TCRs with disease status, and machine learning were combined to predict cytomegalovirus infection status. In a later analysis, previously published TCR beta repertoires from about 670 donors were re-analyzed and high-resolution HLA genotyping was added so that TCR occurrence patterns could be studied. In the later analysis, no new phenotypic data were used to find candidate immune exposures; instead, reliance was placed on TCR beta sequences and their occurrence across donors. An earlier analysis of several hundred of the donors used high-throughput TCR beta sequencing to judge whether each TCR beta V gene segment behaved as functional or pseudogenic. Donor age, sex, ethnicity and CMV serostatus were collected together with the repertoire data. In a later genetic analysis, genome-wide SNP genotypes for about three fifths of the roughly 670 donors were used, and that subset was treated as a discovery cohort. All discovery cohort repertoires had been generated using a single sequencing platform. HLA typing included class I and class II loci at four-digit resolution. Typing coverage differed by locus: A, B, C, DRB1 and DQB1 were typed in about 629-640 donors, DQA1 in 500 to 550, DPA1 in 600 to 610, and DPB1 in 400 to 480. Because of strong linkage in the cohort, roughly five DR-DQ haplotypes were treated as single units for association and clustering. Among a few hundred genotyped donors of the cohort, an average of roughly 240,000 unique TCR beta nucleotide sequences were sequenced per donor, roughly 18% of them non-productive. The research as a whole found: A later analysis found that most CMV-associated TCR beta chains appeared HLA-restricted, with HLA associations seemingly driven largely by CMV exposure. In an earlier analysis of around 600 of the donors, most TCR beta V segments appeared in productive rearrangements about 87% or about 30% of the time, broadly matching IMGT annotations. A further reported finding was that TCR beta sequences accurately predicted the HLA-A and HLA-B alleles for most subjects in the first cohort. Some IMGT-functional V segments, including TRBV6-2 and TRBV6-3, could not be told apart with the 87-base-pair reads, so those segments were excluded. The only immune exposure information available for the cohort was CMV serostatus. According to a later genetic analysis, donors in an Asian-associated ancestry cluster had fewer N-insertions in productive TCRs than the approximately 670-donor mean. When HLA alleles, especially DR and DQ, strongly co-occurred, attributing TCR associations to individual alleles was difficult. A few of the identified cytomegalovirus-associated TCR beta chains were confirmed in vitro to be specific for cytomegalovirus antigens. Roughly uniform sequencing depth across donors was assumed in presence/absence analyses, although this assumption may not hold. Linkage disequilibrium might explain the correlated functional status among segregating V segments, but an unknown experimental factor could not be excluded. An association between a missense DCLRE1C variant and V-gene and J-gene trimming of TCR beta chains was found in a later genetic analysis and replicated in an independent cohort. Cytomegalovirus status was reported to be diagnosed by the classifier with high specificity and sensitivity in both the original and validation cohorts. Across donors, most TCR sequences were observed very rarely, whereas some public TCRs were present in many individuals. A later analysis associated 15,000 to 20,000 TCR beta sequences with specific HLA alleles at a false discovery rate of 0.05. About 15 rarely observed V segments, including chromosome 9 orphons, were excluded from the earlier analysis of a few hundred of the donors because counts were too low. In the study, around 160 TCR beta chains were listed as associated with cytomegalovirus. In a later analysis, the rate of TCR association differed among HLA loci, with DRB1 alleles having the most associated TCRs and HLA-C alleles having the fewest. The authors suggested that the approach could potentially be generalized to other disease states and immunological phenotypes. In a later analysis, HLA-associated TCR beta chains showed more clonal expansion and lower generation probabilities than non-associated chains that were equally common. The cohort was sequenced for TCR beta chains only, and without alpha or paired-chain data the features that could be detected were limited. A later analysis reported that several top co-occurrence clusters appeared linked to parvovirus B19, influenza, CMV and Epstein-Barr virus. HLA typing was unavailable for some donors at each locus, so association tests used only the typed subset. A cluster of highly shared sequence variants was judged likely to be a technical artifact of the sequencing pipeline.

Library construction relied on the immunoSEQ multiplex PCR assay. The multiplex PCR relied on a mix of 60 forward primers for TCR Vbeta segments and 13 reverse primers for TCR Jbeta segments. The CDR3 region of rearranged TCR beta genes was amplified from genomic DNA by a multiplex PCR assay. Amplified TCR beta libraries were sequenced as 87-base-pair reads on the Illumina HiSeq System. Per the authors' processing: A later analysis tallied roughly 80 million unique TCR beta chains across the roughly 610 repertoires, and some 10 million of those chains were shared by two or more donors. Raw reads were error-corrected and collapsed into unique sequences by a nearest-neighbor algorithm in which closely related sequences were merged to remove PCR and sequencing errors. Alignment of CDR3 sequences to IMGT reference sequences was used to assign V, D and J gene segments. For a sequence to be retained, a match of at least six nucleotides to both a V gene segment and a J gene segment was required. Rearrangements were classified as productive when the CDR3 lacked stop codons and remained in frame with V and J, and all other rearrangements were classified as non-productive. CDR3 was defined by IMGT convention, running from the second conserved V-encoded cysteine to the conserved J-encoded phenylalanine. The earlier analysis of about 570 of the donors excluded any sequence lacking an unambiguous match to a single V gene segment. In an earlier analysis of 500 to 750 of the donors, V segments were called functional above 56.7% productive rearrangements and were called segregating when the between-donor standard deviation exceeded 5%. A statistical classification framework was built for diagnosing cytomegalovirus status from the catalog of TCR beta chain sequences. In a later analysis, V and J genes were assigned by comparing TCR nucleotide sequences against IMGT/GENE-DB human TR gene sequences. The TCRdist pipeline was used in a later analysis to assign CDR3 sequences and most-parsimonious VDJ recombination scenarios. In a later analysis, every TCR beta chain was defined by the combination of its CDR3 amino acid sequence and its V-gene family, and reads without a unique V-gene family were dropped. In a later analysis, nearly 600 highly shared, low-generation-probability nucleotide sequences were removed to address suspected cross-contamination and a sequencing artifact. A later analysis calculated a clonal expansion index for each public chain from normalized within-repertoire ranks of inferred template counts. In a later analysis, generation probabilities were computed with a VDJ recombination model fitted to out-of-frame rearrangements, and the resulting probabilities were checked against IGoR. Hypergeometric tests were used in a later analysis to score TCR-TCR, TCR-HLA and TCR-CMV co-occurrence, with a repertoire-size bias correction applied to the TCR pairs. A later analysis estimated false discovery rates by permuting HLA or CMV assignments 20 times. In a later analysis, co-occurring TCRs were grouped using DBSCAN, and TCRdist sequence similarity was added for clustering within HLA-allele-positive subsets. Repertoires with fewer than 30,000 or more than 120,000 public chains were left out of co-occurrence clustering, as were about 5 repertoires with anomalous nucleotide sharing. In TCRdb, the immuneACCESS table is reduced to in-frame sequences with V and J assigned. These tables do not hold every clone; where another copy was compared, an unresolved V gene accounts for under half, and the others remain unexplained. The V and J calls and clone size were taken over from that table, and D and trimming were inferred from the DNA. In this sample the table shows more than 140,000 clones, nearly 80% of which occur a single time. Clones ranked in the top ten supply 0.55% to 0.8% of the sample.

As concerns this clone: Its cognate antigen has yet to be identified. No much larger clone exists at a distance of one base, and base qualities are not known.

The CDR3 covers 16 residues, taking in both the cysteine and the phenylalanine. This entry keeps only the CDR3 DNA: 48 bases, framed from base 1. The germline V gene (reference sequence) supplies CDR1 SGHKS and CDR2 YYEKEE. V trim: 5 bases; J trim: 1 base; unmatched bases: 12. The cohort comprised fewer than 750 healthy bone marrow donors. At the time of sampling, all cohort members were nominally healthy, though unrecorded immune exposures were likely present. The donor was CMV seronegative and belonged to the group of roughly 330 seronegative cohort members. A peripheral blood sample was collected from each donor, and TCR beta sequencing was performed on peripheral blood mononuclear cells. Genomic DNA was extracted from the blood cell samples with the Qiagen DNeasy Blood Extraction Kit.

The specimen was PBMCs. The sequence joins TRBV5-5 to TRBJ2-7, with 7 central nucleotides matching TRBD2. The sequence was collected from a male donor in good health and CMV-seronegative. The CDR3 region reads CASRRSSGWNSYEQYF. The DNA reads as follows: TGTGCCAGCAGGCGTAGTAGCGGGTGGAATTCCTACGAGCAGTACTTC.